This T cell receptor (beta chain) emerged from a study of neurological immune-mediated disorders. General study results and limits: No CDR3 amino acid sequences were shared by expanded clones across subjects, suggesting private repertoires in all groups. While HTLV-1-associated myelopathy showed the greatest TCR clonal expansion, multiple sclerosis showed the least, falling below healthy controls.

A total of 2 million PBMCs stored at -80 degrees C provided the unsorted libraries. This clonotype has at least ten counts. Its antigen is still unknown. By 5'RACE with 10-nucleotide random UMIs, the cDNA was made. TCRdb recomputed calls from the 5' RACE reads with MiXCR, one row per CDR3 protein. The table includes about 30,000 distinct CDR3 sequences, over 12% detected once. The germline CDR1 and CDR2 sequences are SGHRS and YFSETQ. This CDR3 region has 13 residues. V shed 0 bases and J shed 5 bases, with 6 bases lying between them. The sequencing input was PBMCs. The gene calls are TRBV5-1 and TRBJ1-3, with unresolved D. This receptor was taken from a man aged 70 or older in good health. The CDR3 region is CASSLGTRNTIYF. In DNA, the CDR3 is TGCGCCAGCAGCTTGGGGACTAGAAACACCATATATTTT. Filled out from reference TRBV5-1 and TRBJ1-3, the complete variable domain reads KAGVTQTPRYLIKTRGQQVTLSCSPISGHRSVSWYQQTPGQGLQFLFEYFSETQRNKGNFPGRFSGRQFSNSRSEMNVSTLELGDSALYLCASSLGTRNTIYFGEGSWLTVV.